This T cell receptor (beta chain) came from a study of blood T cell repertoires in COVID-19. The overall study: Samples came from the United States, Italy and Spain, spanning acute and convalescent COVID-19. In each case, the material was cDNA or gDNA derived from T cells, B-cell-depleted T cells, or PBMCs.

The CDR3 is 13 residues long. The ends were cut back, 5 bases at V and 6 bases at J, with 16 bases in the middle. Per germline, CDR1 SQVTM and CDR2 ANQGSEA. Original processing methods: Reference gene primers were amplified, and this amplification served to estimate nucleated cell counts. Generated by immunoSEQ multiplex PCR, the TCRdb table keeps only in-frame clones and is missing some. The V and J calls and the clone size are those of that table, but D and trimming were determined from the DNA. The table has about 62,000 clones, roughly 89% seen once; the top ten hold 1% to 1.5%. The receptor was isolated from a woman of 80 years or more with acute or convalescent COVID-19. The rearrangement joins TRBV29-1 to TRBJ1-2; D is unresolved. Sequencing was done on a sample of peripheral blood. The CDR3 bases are TGCAGCGTTCGCGGGTTCTTCTCCCATGGCTACACCTTC. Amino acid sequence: CSVRGFFSHGYTF.